The sequence of this T cell receptor (beta chain) was determined in a study of cytomegalovirus exposure and HLA in healthy donors (dated by TCRdb to about 2017). Turning to the overall study: In an earlier analysis of around 540 of the donors, roughly 300 Gb of sequence data and 90 million to 120 million unique TCR beta sequences from approximately 180 million T cells were reported. About 300 gigabases of sequencing data and approximately 84 million unique TCR sequences were included in an early release covering 550 to 650 HLA-typed donors. Of the 350 to 450 genotyped donors, 81% were placed in the genetic ancestry cluster associated with self-reported Caucasian donors. The study aimed to test whether signatures of past pathogen exposure could be identified by cataloging public T cell receptors. Using immunosequencing, the study profiled T cell repertoires from roughly 650 subjects and related those repertoires to cytomegalovirus serostatus. In addition to the first cohort of 650 to 750 subjects, a separate validation cohort of approximately 130 different subjects was used. The study combined high-throughput TCR immunosequencing, statistical association of individual TCRs with disease status, and machine learning to predict cytomegalovirus infection status. A later analysis re-examined previously published TCR beta repertoires from about 700 donors and added high-resolution HLA genotyping to investigate patterns of TCR occurrence. The later analysis used no new phenotypic data to find candidate immune exposures, relying instead on TCR beta sequences and their occurrence across donors. An earlier analysis of 587 of the donors used high-throughput TCR beta sequencing to judge whether each TCR beta V gene segment behaved as functional or pseudogenic. Alongside the repertoire data, information on donor age, sex, ethnicity and CMV serostatus was compiled. In a later genetic analysis, genome-wide SNP genotypes for about 55% of the 666 donors were used, and that subset was treated as a discovery cohort. Every discovery cohort repertoire had been produced on one sequencing platform. Both class I and class II loci were covered by HLA typing, at four-digit resolution. The number of typed donors differed by locus: about 620-640 for A, B, C, DRB1 and DQB1; approximately 520 for DQA1; fewer than 610 for DPA1; and about 470 for DPB1. Several DR-DQ haplotypes were handled as single units for association and clustering, since linkage in the cohort was strong. Among almost 400 genotyped donors of the cohort, an average of roughly 240,000 unique TCR beta nucleotide sequences were sequenced per donor, roughly a sixth of them non-productive. On the study overall, not on this receptor specifically: Because counts were too low, seventeen rarely observed V segments, including chromosome 9 orphons, were excluded from the earlier analysis of roughly 580 of the donors. A later analysis found that TCR association rates varied across HLA loci, with DRB1 alleles showing the most associated TCRs and HLA-C alleles the fewest. A later analysis associated 17,000 or so TCR beta sequences with specific HLA alleles at a false discovery rate of 0.05. Because some donors lacked HLA typing at each locus, the association tests relied only on the typed subset. Most TCR sequences were observed very rarely across donors, whereas some public TCRs were present in many individuals. A later analysis found that HLA-associated TCR beta chains were more clonally expanded and had lower generation probabilities than equally common non-associated chains. Some IMGT-functional V segments, including TRBV6-2 and TRBV6-3, could not be distinguished by the 87-base-pair reads and were therefore excluded. The classifier was reported to diagnose cytomegalovirus status with high specificity and sensitivity in both the original and validation cohorts. According to a later analysis, parvovirus B19, influenza, CMV and Epstein-Barr virus appeared linked to several top co-occurrence clusters. According to the authors, the approach could potentially be generalized to other disease states and immunological phenotypes. Immune exposure information for the cohort was limited to CMV serostatus. According to a later analysis, most CMV-associated TCR beta chains appeared to be HLA-restricted, and the HLA associations seemed to be driven largely by CMV exposure. A cluster of highly shared sequence variants was judged likely to be a technical artifact of the sequencing pipeline. Roughly uniform sequencing depth across donors was assumed in presence/absence analyses, although this assumption may not hold. In vitro tests confirmed that three of the cytomegalovirus-associated TCR beta chains recognize cytomegalovirus antigens. Assigning TCR associations to individual alleles was difficult when HLA alleles, especially DR and DQ, strongly co-occurred. Compared with the approximately 670-donor mean, donors in an Asian-associated ancestry cluster had fewer N-insertions in productive TCRs, according to a later genetic analysis. Linkage disequilibrium might explain the correlated functional status among segregating V segments, but an unknown experimental factor could not be ruled out. The study gave a list of roughly 150 TCR beta chains associated with cytomegalovirus. This cohort had only TCR beta chains sequenced, and the lack of alpha or paired-chain data limited which features could be detected. A further reported finding was that TCR beta sequences accurately predicted the HLA-A and HLA-B alleles for most subjects in the first cohort. An earlier analysis of approximately 540 of the donors showed that most TCR beta V segments appeared in productive rearrangements either about 87% or about 30% of the time, which broadly matched IMGT annotations. An association between a missense DCLRE1C variant and V-gene and J-gene trimming of TCR beta chains was found in a later genetic analysis and replicated in an independent cohort.

Libraries were prepared through the immunoSEQ multiplex PCR assay. The multiplex PCR relied on a mix of 60 forward primers for TCR Vbeta segments and 13 reverse primers for TCR Jbeta segments. The CDR3 region of rearranged TCR beta genes was amplified from genomic DNA with a multiplex PCR assay. Amplified TCR beta libraries were sequenced as 87-base-pair reads on the Illumina HiSeq System. Per the original workflow: Across the roughly 670 repertoires, a later analysis counted about 81 million unique TCR beta chains, around 11 million of which were shared by at least two donors. Raw reads were error-corrected and collapsed into unique sequences with a nearest-neighbor algorithm that merged closely related sequences to remove PCR and sequencing errors. To assign V, D and J gene segments, CDR3 sequences were aligned to IMGT reference sequences. Each retained sequence needed at least a six-nucleotide match to both a V gene segment and a J gene segment. A rearrangement counted as productive if the CDR3 had no stop codons and remained in frame with V and J, and every other rearrangement counted as non-productive. Following IMGT convention, CDR3 was defined as the stretch from the second conserved V-encoded cysteine to the conserved J-encoded phenylalanine. The earlier analysis of about 590 of the donors excluded sequences that lacked an unambiguous match to a single V gene segment. In an earlier analysis of about 590 of the donors, a V segment was called functional when productive rearrangements were above 56.7%, and segregating when the standard deviation between donors exceeded 5%. A statistical classification framework was developed to diagnose cytomegalovirus status using the catalog of TCR beta chain sequences. In a later analysis, V and J genes were assigned by comparing TCR nucleotide sequences against IMGT/GENE-DB human TR gene sequences. Using the TCRdist pipeline, a later analysis assigned CDR3 sequences along with most-parsimonious VDJ recombination scenarios. A later analysis defined each TCR beta chain by its CDR3 amino acid sequence plus V-gene family, and excluded reads lacking a unique V-gene family. To address suspected cross-contamination and a sequencing artifact, a later analysis removed 592 highly shared, low-generation-probability nucleotide sequences. In a later analysis, a clonal expansion index was calculated for each public chain from normalized within-repertoire ranks of inferred template counts. In a later analysis, generation probabilities were computed with a VDJ recombination model fitted to out-of-frame rearrangements, and the resulting probabilities were checked against IGoR. Hypergeometric tests were used in a later analysis to score TCR-TCR, TCR-HLA and TCR-CMV co-occurrence, with a repertoire-size bias correction applied to the TCR pairs. A later analysis estimated false discovery rates by permuting HLA or CMV assignments 20 times. A later analysis grouped co-occurring TCRs with DBSCAN, adding TCRdist sequence similarity when clustering within HLA-allele-positive subsets. Repertoires with fewer than 30,000 or more than 120,000 public chains, plus five repertoires with anomalous nucleotide sharing, were excluded from co-occurrence clustering. This immuneACCESS table, as held by TCRdb, lists in-frame sequences with V and J called but not all clones. Of the missing ones, under half trace to an unresolved V gene in checked studies; the others have no known cause. That table supplies the V and J calls and clone size; D and trimming were determined from the DNA. The sample has about 140,000 clones on record. The leading ten clones occupy under 2.5% of the sample.

The cohort consisted of some 670 healthy bone marrow donors. At the time of sampling, all cohort members were nominally healthy, though unrecorded immune exposures were likely present. The donor tested CMV seronegative, placing the donor among the 350 or so seronegative members of the cohort. A peripheral blood sample was collected from each donor, and TCR beta sequencing was performed on peripheral blood mononuclear cells. Genomic DNA extraction from the blood cell samples was performed with the Qiagen DNeasy Blood Extraction Kit. CDR1 and CDR2, looked up from the germline V gene (reference sequence), are SGHNT and YYREEE. Between the V and J ends, shortened by 0 bases and 2 bases respectively, the junction contains 5 bases. Including the terminal cysteine and phenylalanine, the CDR3 comprises 14 residues. Just the 42-base CDR3 DNA is kept, in frame starting at base 1. A word on this clone: No antigen is known for it.

Sequenced: PBMCs. The sequence was collected from a woman under 30 in good health and CMV-seronegative. The chain employs TRBV5-4 and TRBJ2-2, with the identity of the D gene unclear. In nucleotide form, the sequence is TGTGCCAGCAGCTTGGAGCTTAACACCGGGGAGCTGTTTTTT. Its translation is CASSLELNTGELFF.